This T cell receptor (beta chain) appears in the sequencing data of a study of T cell changes during pregnancy in multiple sclerosis. The table came from immunoSEQ multiplex PCR; TCRdb's copy has only in-frame clones and leaves some out. The sample shows roughly 34,000 clones, roughly nine tenths of them seen only once. The TCR was taken from a female donor in good health, enrolled as a control in a pregnancy study. The material sequenced was CD4+ T cells from peripheral blood mononuclear cells, taken in the second trimester of pregnancy.

DNA of the CDR3: TGTGCCAGCAGTGATGATAGCCGGGGACAGGCGGCGAATCAGCCCCAGCATTTT. This translates into CASSDDSRGQAANQPQHF. The V call is TRBV6-1, the J call TRBJ1-5, with 8 bases identical to TRBD1. V was clipped by 3 bases and J by 4 bases; unmatched bases: 14. The germline gives CDR1 MNHNS, CDR2 SASEGT. This CDR3 comprises 18 residues.